Listed here are 29 T cell receptor beta chains from one sample, sequenced in a study of T cell responses to AZD1222 COVID-19 vaccine. The protocol was immunoSEQ multiplex PCR, while the TCRdb copy is restricted to in-frame clones and leaves out a portion. The sample consists of 80,000 or so clones, 70% to 90% of them appearing once. The specimen was peripheral blood, collected on day 0 of AZD1222 vaccination. The source is an adult in good health.

The count of this clone is one. The J gene is TRBJ1-4, the V gene TRBV2; D ambiguous. The CDR3 totals 11 residues. Trimming pared 8 bases from V and 4 bases from J, leaving 5 bases between. Looked up from germline, CDR1 is SNHLY and CDR2 is FYNNEI. The CDR3 DNA reads TGTGCCAGCTCACTTAATGAAAAACTGTTTTTT. This sequence encodes CASSLNEKLFF.

This rearrangement joins TRBV15 to TRBJ1-2, with D perhaps TRBD1 (5 bases). Germline V gives CDR1 LNHNV, CDR2 YYDKDF (reference sequence). This CDR3 has 15 residues. The V gene lost 3 bases and the J gene lost 5 bases, with 16 bases spanning the gap. The CDR3 coding sequence is TGTGCCACCAGCAGGACAGTCGTGGCTGGGTATGGCTACACCTTC. Protein sequence: CATSRTVVAGYGYTF.

The CDR3 DNA reads as TGTGCCAGCAGCTTGGGACAGGGCGATAACTATGGCTACACCTTC. Protein sequence: CASSLGQGDNYGYTF. The chain combines TRBV7-3 with TRBJ1-2; the match to TRBD1 covers 9 bases. This CDR3 spans 15 amino acids. Germline loops: CDR1 SGHTA, CDR2 FQGTGA. V trimming: 3 bases; J trimming: 1 base; junction bases outside the gene matches: 3.

The V call is TRBV12-3 or TRBV12-4, the J call TRBJ1-1; no definite D call. The CDR3 length is 13 residues. V shed 1 base and J shed 8 bases, with 11 bases lying between them. The DNA of the CDR3 is TGTGCCAGCAGTTTAGGTCCCGACTTGGAAGCTTTCTTT. It encodes CASSLGPDLEAFF.

This chain connects TRBV19 to TRBJ1-2; D call uncertain. Germline V gene lookup returns CDR1 LNHDA and CDR2 SQIVND (reference sequence). V lost 5 bases, J lost 5 bases, and 9 bases lay in between. CDR3 length equals 12 residues. CDR3 DNA sequence: TGTGCCAGTAGTTCCCGGGTGTATGGCTACACCTTC. This encodes CASSSRVYGYTF.

The gene calls are TRBV6-6 and TRBJ1-2; tentatively, D is TRBD1 (5 bases). The CDR3 contains 14 residues. Germline values: CDR1 MNHNY, CDR2 SVGAGI (reference sequence). With 6 bases removed from V and 4 bases from J, the gap between germline ends came to 15 bases. The CDR3 bases are TGTGCCAGCAGCCTACAAGGGACCTCCTATGGCTACACCTTC. Its translation is CASSLQGTSYGYTF.

The J gene is TRBJ2-7, the V gene TRBV4-2; D is unclear. V gave up 3 bases and J gave up 7 bases, with 13 bases separating them. The CDR3 covers 13 residues. Germline assignment: CDR1 LGHNA and CDR2 YNFKEQ. The chain's CDR3 is CASSHPTVGEQYF. CDR3 sequence (DNA): TGTGCCAGCAGCCATCCGACGGTGGGGGAGCAGTACTTC.

The chain is built from TRBV6-2 or TRBV6-3 and TRBJ2-2, with 7 bases matching TRBD1. The V gene's germline CDR1 is MNHEY and CDR2 SVGEGT. This CDR3 has 18 residues. V lost 0 bases and J lost 3; bases outside the gene matches: 10. Written as DNA, the CDR3 is TGTGCCAGCAGTTACTCGTGGTCCAACAGGGGATACACCGGGGAGCTGTTTTTT. It encodes CASSYSWSNRGYTGELFF.

Turning to this clone: The junction and the germline gene differ at one end; a read error may be behind it. The rearrangement joins TRBV7-7 to TRBJ2-1; 8 bases agree with TRBD2. The CDR3 length is 16 residues. CDR1 and CDR2 (germline): SSHAT, FNYEAQ (reference sequence). The CDR3: CASSPLAGLSYNEQFF. CDR3 nucleotide sequence: TGTGCTAGCAGCCCCTTAGCGGGACTCTCCTACAATGAGCAGTTCTTC.

J is TRBJ1-1 and V is TRBV12-2; TRBD1 is the table's D call and was not checked against the DNA. TRBV12-2 counts as a pseudogene. The CDR3 is 15 amino acids. The CDR3: CASRFWGTVLTEAFF. DNA for the CDR3: TGTGCAAGTCGCTTCTGGGGGACAGTGTTAACTGAAGCTTTCTTT.

This chain connects TRBV3-1 (or the pseudogene TRBV3-2) to TRBJ2-7; 8 positions match TRBD1. The CDR3 consists of 15 residues. V shed 0 bases and J 5 bases; nucleotides not matched to a gene: 6. Germline V gene lookup returns CDR1 LGHDT and CDR2 YNNKEL (reference sequence). CDR3 residues: CASSQEGDRRHEQYF. The CDR3 coding sequence is TGTGCCAGCAGCCAAGAAGGGGACAGGCGGCACGAGCAGTACTTC.

As DNA, the CDR3 is TGTGCCAGCAGCCGACTTGATCTCAACTATGGCTACACCTTC. Its translation: CASSRLDLNYGYTF. The chain couples TRBV14 to TRBJ1-2; D gene ambiguous. Germline CDR1 and CDR2: SGHDN and FVKESK. This CDR3 comprises 14 residues. Between the trimmed V and J ends, which lost 4 bases and 2 bases, there was a span of 11 bases.

The chain recombines TRBV27 with TRBJ2-5; 9 nucleotides align to TRBD1. This CDR3 is built from 16 residues. Germline V gene sequence: CDR1 MNHEY, CDR2 SMNVEV (reference sequence). V trimming: 2 bases; J trimming: 1 base; junction bases outside the gene matches: 5. CDR3 protein: CASSLAKTGGQETQYF. The CDR3 bases are TGTGCCAGCAGTTTAGCCAAGACAGGGGGCCAAGAGACCCAGTACTTC.

This clone was counted a few times. This chain uses TRBV15 with TRBJ1-1; 11 bases are shared with TRBD1. V was pared by 6 bases and J by 8 bases, with 8 bases of the junction left unmatched. Germline CDR1 reads LNHNV; CDR2 reads YYDKDF (reference sequence). This CDR3 is built from 14 residues. CDR3 region: CATRWGDRGKEAFF. The CDR3 DNA reads as TGTGCCACCAGGTGGGGGGACAGGGGGAAGGAAGCTTTCTTT.

This chain connects TRBV12-5 to TRBJ1-1; D not certain. Trimming took 9 bases from V and 3 from J, leaving 17 bases between them. The CDR3 contains 14 residues. The germline V gene encodes CDR1 LGHNT and CDR2 FRNRAP. CDR3 bases: TGTGCTAGGGGTGACCCCCCGAAGGACACTGAAGCTTTCTTT. The encoded protein is CARGDPPKDTEAFF.

This sequence joins TRBV2 and TRBJ2-3; D may be TRBD2 (7 bases). Per the germline V gene, CDR1 is SNHLY and CDR2 is FYNNEI. The V end was cut by 6 bases, the J end by 0 bases, with 19 bases between. The CDR3 has 17 amino acids. The CDR3 bases are TGTGCCAGCAGCCCTCAGGGGAGGGGCCTGAGCACAGATACGCAGTATTTT. It translates to CASSPQGRGLSTDTQYF.

This rearrangement joins TRBV6-5 to TRBJ1-1, with unresolved D. V was cut by 0 bases and J by 4 bases, with 15 bases left in between. This CDR3 has 16 residues. Germline assignment: CDR1 MNHEY and CDR2 SVGAGI. The chain's CDR3 is CASSYSSWVAGTEAFF. DNA of the CDR3: TGTGCCAGCAGTTACTCCTCCTGGGTGGCGGGCACTGAAGCTTTCTTT.

The rearrangement links TRBV3-1 (or the pseudogene TRBV3-2) to TRBJ2-4; the match to TRBD2 covers 11 bases. V shed 3 bases and J 0 bases; nucleotides not matched to a gene: 7. The germline gives CDR1 LGHDT, CDR2 YNNKEL (reference sequence). The CDR3 loop spans 18 amino acids. CDR3 sequence reads: CASSHLSLAGVAKNIQYF. The CDR3 nucleotides read TGTGCCAGCAGCCATTTATCACTAGCGGGAGTAGCCAAAAACATTCAGTACTTC.

The chain employs TRBV30 and TRBJ2-3; TRBD2 agrees at 10 bases. The CDR3 extends over 14 amino acids. V was pared by 3 bases and J by 0 bases, with 0 bases of the junction left unmatched. The germline gives CDR1 GTSNPN, CDR2 SVGIG (reference sequence). In DNA form, the CDR3 reads TGTGCCTGGAGGACTAGCGGGAGCACAGATACGCAGTATTTT. This translates into CAWRTSGSTDTQYF.

Remarks on this clone: This specimen includes other DNA sequences encoding the same CDR3. This chain uses TRBV30 with TRBJ1-5, with D tentatively TRBD1 (6 bases). Trimming cost V 0 bases and J 5 bases, with 8 bases left between them. CDR3 length equals 13 residues. CDR1 is GTSNPN, CDR2 SVGIG, per germline (reference sequence). In nucleotides, the CDR3 is TGTGCCTGGAGTGTACAGGGCGATCAGCCCCAGCATTTT. It encodes CAWSVQGDQPQHF.

CDR3 sequence (DNA): TGTGCCAGCAGCTTCCGAGGGGGGATGTACTCACCCCTCCACTTT. Its protein is CASSFRGGMYSPLHF. The chain recombines TRBV7-8 with TRBJ1-6, with a weak D call TRBD1 (6 bases). Germline-derived CDR1 and CDR2 are SGHVS and FQNEAQ. V was pared by 3 bases and J by 10 bases, with 16 bases between. This CDR3 is 15 amino acids long.

This clone was counted a single time. The genes are TRBV19 and TRBJ2-1; 7 bases map to TRBD1. The CDR3 is made up of 16 amino acids. Trimming removed 10 bases from V and 0 bases from J; junction bases left unmatched: 12. CDR1 is LNHDA and CDR2 is SQIVND in the germline V gene (reference sequence). The CDR3 DNA follows: TGTGCCAAAGGGGGCCTAGCAGACAGCTCCTACAATGAGCAGTTCTTC. This gives the protein CAKGGLADSSYNEQFF.

A single count supports this clone. V usage is TRBV7-9 and J usage is TRBJ1-4; D is perhaps TRBD1 (5 bases). CDR1 is SEHNR, CDR2 FQNEAQ, per germline (reference sequence). Trimming removed 8 bases at V and 4 bases at J, with 14 bases between. CDR3 length equals 14 residues. The CDR3 nucleotides read TGTGCCAGCGGGACGAGCATTGGTAATGAAAAACTGTTTTTT. Residues: CASGTSIGNEKLFF.

The chain joins TRBV11-2 to TRBJ1-3; TRBD1 matches 8 bases. The V segment lost 3 bases and the J segment 3 bases; nucleotides outside the gene matches: 1. Germline CDR1 reads SGHAT; CDR2 reads FQNNGV. This CDR3 region has 14 residues. The CDR3 nucleotides read TGTGCCAGCAGCTTGGACAGGGTTGGAAACACCATATATTTT. This gives the protein CASSLDRVGNTIYF.

This clone was seen a single time. The chain joins TRBV7-2 to TRBJ1-1, with D possibly TRBD1 on 5 matching bases. The V end was cut by 5 bases, the J end by 0 bases, with 13 bases between. Germline V gene sequence: CDR1 SGHTA, CDR2 FQGNSA. CDR3 length equals 15 residues. CDR3 sequence (DNA): TGTGCCAGCAGCCCCGGAGGGGCAGTGAACACTGAAGCTTTCTTT. Amino acid sequence: CASSPGGAVNTEAFF.

This chain uses TRBV7-9 with TRBJ1-1; no definite D call. Trimming shortened V by 1 base and J by 1 base, and 7 bases separated the two germline ends. The CDR3 consists of 14 residues. Per germline, CDR1 SEHNR and CDR2 FQNEAQ (reference sequence). In DNA, the CDR3 is TGTGCCAGCAGCTTAGGACGCAGGAACACTGAAGCTTTCTTT. Translated: CASSLGRRNTEAFF.

This chain joins TRBV6-5 and TRBJ1-2; no clear D. The germline V gene has CDR1 MNHEY and CDR2 SVGAGI. This CDR3 comprises 14 residues. V dropped 7 bases and J dropped 1 base, with 13 bases sitting between them. CDR3 in amino acids: CASTASGYNYGYTF. The DNA for the CDR3 is TGTGCCAGCACCGCATCTGGGTATAACTATGGCTACACCTTC.

The rearrangement joins TRBV9 to TRBJ1-6, with D tentatively TRBD1 (6 bases). Germline-derived CDR1 and CDR2 are SGDLS and YYNGEE. This CDR3 has 14 residues. V lost 0 bases, J lost 6 bases, and 7 bases lay in between. CDR3 sequence: CASSVGTANSPLHF. The DNA of the CDR3 is TGTGCCAGCAGCGTAGGGACAGCTAATTCACCCCTCCACTTT.

This clone appeared once. This chain connects TRBV5-1 to TRBJ2-1, with D perhaps given as TRBD1 or TRBD2 (5 bases each). There are 15 residues in the CDR3. Germline V gene lookup returns CDR1 SGHRS and CDR2 YFSETQ. Deletions cut 0 bases from V and 4 bases from J, with 11 bases between. The CDR3 DNA is TGCGCCAGCAGCTTGGTGGGGGAAGCATACAATGAGCAGTTCTTC. Protein sequence: CASSLVGEAYNEQFF.